These 12 T cell receptor beta chains were sequenced from one sample in a study of blood T cell repertoires in COVID-19 (dated by TCRdb to 2018 to 2021). Libraries were constructed by the immunoSEQ multiplex PCR assay. TCRdb retrieved this table from immuneACCESS and kept in-frame rearrangements only. Not all clones are present; in checked studies, unresolved V genes account for under half, and no reason is known for the remainder. Within this sample are tens of thousands of clones, with around 83% of them counted one time only. Approximately 25% of the sample lies in the top ten. The specimen was peripheral blood. The receptors derive from a man aged 55-75 years with acute or convalescent COVID-19.

The CDR3 nucleotides read TGTGCCAGCAGCCCTAGGACAGGACCTGTGGAGACCCAGTACTTC. Residues: CASSPRTGPVETQYF. The chain recombines TRBV7-9 with TRBJ2-5; 7 bases are a match to TRBD1. There are 15 residues in the CDR3. J was trimmed by 5 bases and V by 5 bases; bases with no gene match: 11. The V gene's germline CDR1 is SEHNR and CDR2 FQNEAQ (reference sequence).

This rearrangement joins TRBV5-5 to TRBJ1-5; tentatively, D is TRBD1 (6 bases). With 4 bases removed from V and 3 bases from J, the gap between germline ends came to 11 bases. CDR1 is SGHKS and CDR2 is YYEKEE in the germline V gene (reference sequence). The CDR3 sequence is 14 residues long. In DNA form, the CDR3 reads TGTGCCAGCAGCGTAAACAGGGCCAATCAGCCCCAGCATTTT. It codes for CASSVNRANQPQHF.

This clone has only one observation. The J gene is TRBJ1-1, the V gene TRBV12-5; weak D call: TRBD1 (6 bases). V was pared by 6 bases and J by 7 bases, with 15 bases between. The length of the CDR3 is 13 residues. In germline, CDR1 is LGHNT, CDR2 FRNRAP. DNA for the CDR3: TGTGCTAGTGGGTCCACCGGGACAAGTGAAGCTTTCTTT. Translated, it gives CASGSTGTSEAFF.

A few counts support this clone. The CDR3, as DNA: TGTGCCAGCACCAGCGGTGAAGCTTTCTTT. Translated: CASTSGEAFF. V usage is TRBV28 and J usage is TRBJ1-1; no clear D gene. Trimming cost V 7 bases and J 7 bases, with 7 bases left between them. Looked up from germline, CDR1 is MDHEN and CDR2 is SYDVKM. The CDR3 sequence is 10 residues long.

This chain connects TRBV2 to TRBJ1-6; D is unclear. CDR1 is SNHLY, CDR2 FYNNEI, per germline. The ends were cut back, 1 base at V and 7 bases at J, with 14 bases in the middle. The CDR3 loop spans 16 amino acids. The CDR3 bases are TGTGCCAGCAGTGAAGAGCCCAACGTGTTGAATTCACCCCTCCACTTT. Translated: CASSEEPNVLNSPLHF. The variable domain in full, completed from reference TRBV2 and TRBJ1-6, reads EPEVTQTPSHQVTQMGQEVILRCVPISNHLYFYWYRQILGQKVEFLVSFYNNEISEKSEIFDDQFSVERPDGSNFTLKIRSTKLEDSAMYFCASSEEPNVLNSPLHFGNGTRLTVT.

A few counts support this clone. J is TRBJ1-1 and V is TRBV6-5, with a possible D match to TRBD1 (5 bases). Germline lookup yields CDR1 MNHEY and CDR2 SVGAGI. This CDR3 is built from 13 residues. Trimming pared 1 base from V and 4 bases from J, leaving 7 bases between. The CDR3 reads CASSYFDSTEAFF. For the CDR3, the DNA is TGTGCCAGCAGTTACTTCGACAGCACTGAAGCTTTCTTT.

This chain joins TRBV7-2 and TRBJ1-2; 9 bases match TRBD1. The CDR3 has 14 residues. Trimming cost V 4 bases and J 10 bases; bases outside gene matches: 10. The germline V gene encodes CDR1 SGHTA and CDR2 FQGNSA. The CDR3 region is CASSSRTGAPFYTF. The CDR3, as DNA: TGTGCCAGCAGCTCACGGACAGGGGCCCCATTCTACACCTTC. Drawing the rest from reference TRBV7-2 and TRBJ1-2, the complete variable domain is GAGVSQSPSNKVTEKGKDVELRCDPISGHTALYWYRQSLGQGLEFLIYFQGNSAPDKSGLPSDRFSAERTGGSVSTLTIQRTQQEDSAVYLCASSSRTGAPFYTFGSGTRLTVV.

The chain carries TRBV6-2 or TRBV6-3 and TRBJ2-2; D might be TRBD1 (5 bases). Trimming removed 3 bases at V and 5 bases at J, with 13 bases between. The CDR3 length is 15 residues. The germline V gene has CDR1 MNHEY and CDR2 SVGEGT. CDR3 protein: CASSYRGTGTGELFF. The CDR3 DNA sequence: TGTGCCAGCAGTTATAGGGGAACAGGAACCGGGGAGCTGTTTTTT.

The chain uses TRBV28 and TRBJ1-6; TRBD1 is a possible D gene (5 bases). The V gene's germline CDR1 is MDHEN and CDR2 SYDVKM. This CDR3 contains 14 residues. The V and J ends lost 5 bases and 6 bases respectively, with 11 bases between them. As DNA, the CDR3 is TGTGCCAGCAGTACGACAGTGGCTAATTCACCCCTCCACTTT. Translated, it gives CASSTTVANSPLHF.

This clone was observed once. The rearrangement links TRBV11-2 to TRBJ2-2; 13 bases line up with TRBD2. Per germline, CDR1 SGHAT and CDR2 FQNNGV. The CDR3 runs to 18 residues. With V trimmed by 3 bases and J by 4 bases, 8 bases remained unmatched. CDR3 nucleotide sequence: TGTGCCAGCAGCTTCGGACTAGCGGGGGCTCCGAGCACCGGGGAGCTGTTTTTT. It encodes CASSFGLAGAPSTGELFF.

This clone was seen just once. This sequence joins TRBV7-6 and TRBJ1-1, with D hard to call. The germline V gene encodes CDR1 SGHVS and CDR2 FNYEAQ. Trimming took off 5 bases at V and 4 bases at J, with 14 bases between the two ends. The CDR3 has 14 amino acids. CDR3 residues: CASSDASWSTEAFF. CDR3 DNA: TGTGCCAGCAGCGATGCTTCGTGGAGCACTGAAGCTTTCTTT.

This chain joins TRBV5-6 and TRBJ1-3; 8 positions agree with TRBD1. The ends lost 6 bases at V and 2 bases at J; junction bases unmatched: 4. CDR3 length: 14 residues. Germline CDR1 is SGHDT and CDR2 is YYEEEE. This CDR3 is CASTETGAGNTIYF. In DNA, the CDR3 is TGTGCCAGCACCGAGACAGGGGCTGGAAACACCATATATTTT.